The clone carrying this T cell receptor beta chain occurred many times. From germline, CDR1 is MDHEN and CDR2 SYDVKM. CDR3 length: 14 residues. The V gene lost 4 bases and the J gene lost 6 bases, with 15 bases spanning the gap. Amplified TCR beta CDR3 regions came from RNA transcripts. TCR CDR3 underwent first-round RT-PCR with the HTBI primer set. TCRdb passed the multiplex PCR reads through MiXCR, listing each CDR3 protein once. The sample has around 500,000 distinct CDR3 sequences; less than 15% are singletons. These data are taken from a study of T cells in Graves' hyperthyroidism and ophthalmopathy.

The receptor was derived from a woman aged 40 to 50 with Graves' hyperthyroidism. Specimen: blood. This sequence joins TRBV28 and TRBJ2-5; D gene uncertain. CDR3 in amino acids: CASSSPTSTKTQYF. CDR3 nucleotides: TGTGCCAGCAGTTCGCCGACAAGCACCAAGACCCAGTACTTC.